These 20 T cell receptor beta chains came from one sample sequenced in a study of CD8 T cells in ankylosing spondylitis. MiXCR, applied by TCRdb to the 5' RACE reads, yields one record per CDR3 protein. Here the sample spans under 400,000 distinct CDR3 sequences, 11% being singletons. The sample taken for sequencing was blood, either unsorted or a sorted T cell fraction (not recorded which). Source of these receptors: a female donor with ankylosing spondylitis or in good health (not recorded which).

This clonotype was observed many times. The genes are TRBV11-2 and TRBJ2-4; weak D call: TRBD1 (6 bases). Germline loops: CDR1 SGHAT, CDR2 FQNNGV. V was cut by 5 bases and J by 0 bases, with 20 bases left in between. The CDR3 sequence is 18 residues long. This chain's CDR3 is CASSPRTTGILAKNIQYF. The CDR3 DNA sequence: TGTGCCAGCAGCCCCAGGACCACAGGGATACTAGCCAAAAACATTCAGTACTTC.

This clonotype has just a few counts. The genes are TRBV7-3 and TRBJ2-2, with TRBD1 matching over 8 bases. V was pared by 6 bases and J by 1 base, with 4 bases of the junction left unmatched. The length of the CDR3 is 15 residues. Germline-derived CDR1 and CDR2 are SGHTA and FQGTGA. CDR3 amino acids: CASRAGGLNTGELFF. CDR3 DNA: TGTGCCAGCAGAGCAGGGGGCCTGAACACCGGGGAGCTGTTTTTT.

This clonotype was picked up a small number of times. CDR3 residues: CASSLELAGVSGANVLTF. Here the CDR3 DNA reads TGCGCCAGCAGCTTGGAGCTAGCGGGAGTCTCTGGGGCCAACGTCCTGACTTTC. The chain carries TRBV5-1 and TRBJ2-6; 10 nucleotides align to TRBD2. CDR1 is SGHRS, CDR2 YFSETQ, per germline. V shed 0 bases and J 0 bases; nucleotides not matched to a gene: 3. This CDR3 has 18 residues.

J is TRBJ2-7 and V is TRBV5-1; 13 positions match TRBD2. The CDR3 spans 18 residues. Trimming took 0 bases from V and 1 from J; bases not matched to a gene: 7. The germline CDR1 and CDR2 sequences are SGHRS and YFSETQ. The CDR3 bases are TGCGCCAGCAGCTTGGGGACTAGCGGGAGCGCCCAGTCCTACGAGCAGTACTTC. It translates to CASSLGTSGSAQSYEQYF.

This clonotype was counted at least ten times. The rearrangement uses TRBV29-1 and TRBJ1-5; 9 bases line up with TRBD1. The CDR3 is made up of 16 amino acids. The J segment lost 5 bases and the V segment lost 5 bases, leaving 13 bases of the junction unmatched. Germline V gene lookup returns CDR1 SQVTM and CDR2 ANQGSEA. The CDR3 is CSVFPGQGTNDQPQHF. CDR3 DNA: TGCAGCGTTTTCCCGGGACAGGGAACAAACGATCAGCCCCAGCATTTT.

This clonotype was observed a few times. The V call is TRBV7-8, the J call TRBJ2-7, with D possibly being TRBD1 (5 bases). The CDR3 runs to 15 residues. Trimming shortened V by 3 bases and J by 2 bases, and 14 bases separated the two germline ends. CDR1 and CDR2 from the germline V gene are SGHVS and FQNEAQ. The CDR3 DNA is TGTGCCAGCAGCTTGCAGGGTGAGGTCGCCTACGAGCAGTACTTC. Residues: CASSLQGEVAYEQYF.

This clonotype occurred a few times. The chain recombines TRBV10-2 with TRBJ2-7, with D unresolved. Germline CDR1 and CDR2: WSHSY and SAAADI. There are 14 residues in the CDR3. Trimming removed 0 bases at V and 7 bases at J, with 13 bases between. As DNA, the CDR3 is TGCGCCAGCAGTGAGTCGACCTGGCTTGGGGAGCAGTACTTC. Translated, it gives CASSESTWLGEQYF.

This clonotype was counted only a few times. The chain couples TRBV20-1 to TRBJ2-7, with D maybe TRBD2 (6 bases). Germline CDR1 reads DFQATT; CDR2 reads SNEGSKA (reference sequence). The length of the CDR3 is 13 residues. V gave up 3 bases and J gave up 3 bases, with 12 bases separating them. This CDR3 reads CSARGWGVYEQYF. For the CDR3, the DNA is TGCAGTGCTAGGGGGTGGGGGGTCTACGAGCAGTACTTC.

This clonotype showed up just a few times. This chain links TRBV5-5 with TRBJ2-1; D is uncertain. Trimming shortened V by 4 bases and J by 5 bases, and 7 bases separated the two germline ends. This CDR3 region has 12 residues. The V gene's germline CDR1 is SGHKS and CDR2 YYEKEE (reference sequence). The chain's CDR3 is CASSRMDNEQFF. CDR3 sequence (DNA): TGTGCCAGCAGCCGTATGGACAATGAGCAGTTCTTC. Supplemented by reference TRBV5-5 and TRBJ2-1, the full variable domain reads DAGVTQSPTHLIKTRGQQVTLRCSPISGHKSVSWYQQVLGQGPQFIFQYYEKEERGRGNFPDRFSARQFPNYSSELNVNALLLGDSALYLCASSRMDNEQFFGPGTRLTVL.

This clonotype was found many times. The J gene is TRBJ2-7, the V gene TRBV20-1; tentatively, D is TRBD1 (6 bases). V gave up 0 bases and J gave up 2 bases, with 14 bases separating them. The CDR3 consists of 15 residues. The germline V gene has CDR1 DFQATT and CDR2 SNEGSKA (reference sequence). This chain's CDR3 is CSARDLGHATYEQYF. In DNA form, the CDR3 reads TGCAGTGCTAGAGATCTGGGACATGCGACCTACGAGCAGTACTTC.

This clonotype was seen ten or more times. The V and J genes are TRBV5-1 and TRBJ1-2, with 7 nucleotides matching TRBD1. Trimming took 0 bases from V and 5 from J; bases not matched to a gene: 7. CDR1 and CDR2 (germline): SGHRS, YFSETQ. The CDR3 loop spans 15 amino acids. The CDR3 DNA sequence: TGCGCCAGCAGCTTGGACCCGGGACAGCCATATGGCTACACCTTC. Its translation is CASSLDPGQPYGYTF.

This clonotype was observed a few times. The CDR3 region has the DNA TGTGCCAGCAGTTTTGGGGGTCGAGGATTGAATGAGCAGTTCTTC. This encodes CASSFGGRGLNEQFF. The rearrangement links TRBV12-3 or TRBV12-4 to TRBJ2-1; D possibly matches TRBD1 or TRBD2 (5 bases each). V shed 3 bases and J shed 7 bases, with 16 bases lying between them. This CDR3 region has 15 residues.

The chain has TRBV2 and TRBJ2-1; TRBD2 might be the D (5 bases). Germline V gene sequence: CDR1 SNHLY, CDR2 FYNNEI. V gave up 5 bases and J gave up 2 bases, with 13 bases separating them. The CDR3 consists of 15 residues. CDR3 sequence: CASSLDSQPYNEQFF. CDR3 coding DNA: TGTGCCAGCAGTCTGGACTCTCAGCCCTACAATGAGCAGTTCTTC.

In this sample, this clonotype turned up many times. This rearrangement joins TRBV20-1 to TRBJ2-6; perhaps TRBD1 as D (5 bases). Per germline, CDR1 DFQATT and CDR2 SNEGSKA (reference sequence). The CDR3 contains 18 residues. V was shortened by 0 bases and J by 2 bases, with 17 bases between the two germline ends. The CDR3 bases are TGCAGTGCTAGAGACAGGGCCGGCCCTTTAACTGGGGCCAACGTCCTGACTTTC. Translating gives CSARDRAGPLTGANVLTF.

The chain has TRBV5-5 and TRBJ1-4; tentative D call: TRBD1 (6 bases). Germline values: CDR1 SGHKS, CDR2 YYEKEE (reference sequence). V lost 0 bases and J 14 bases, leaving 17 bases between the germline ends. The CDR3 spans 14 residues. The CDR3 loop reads CASSLGSDGQTLFF. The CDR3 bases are TGTGCCAGCAGCTTGGGCTCTGACGGACAGACCCTGTTTTTT. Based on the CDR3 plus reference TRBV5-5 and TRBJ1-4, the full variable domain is DAGVTQSPTHLIKTRGQQVTLRCSPISGHKSVSWYQQVLGQGPQFIFQYYEKEERGRGNFPDRFSARQFPNYSSELNVNALLLGDSALYLCASSLGSDGQTLFFGSGTQLSVL.

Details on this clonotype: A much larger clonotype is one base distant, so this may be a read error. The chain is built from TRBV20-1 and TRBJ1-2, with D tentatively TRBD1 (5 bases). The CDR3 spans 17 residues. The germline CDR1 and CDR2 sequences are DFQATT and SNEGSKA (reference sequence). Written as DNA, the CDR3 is TGCTGTGCTATGCCTCCGAGGGGTGCCGGCGTGGGAGGTGGCTACACCTTC. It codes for CCAMPPRGAGVGGGYTF.

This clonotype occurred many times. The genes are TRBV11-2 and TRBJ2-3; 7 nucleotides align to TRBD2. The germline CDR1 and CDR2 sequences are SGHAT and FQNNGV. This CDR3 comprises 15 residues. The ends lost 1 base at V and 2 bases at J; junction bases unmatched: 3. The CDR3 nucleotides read TGTGCCAGCAGCTTAGGCGGGGGACTCACAGATACGCAGTATTTT. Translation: CASSLGGGLTDTQYF.

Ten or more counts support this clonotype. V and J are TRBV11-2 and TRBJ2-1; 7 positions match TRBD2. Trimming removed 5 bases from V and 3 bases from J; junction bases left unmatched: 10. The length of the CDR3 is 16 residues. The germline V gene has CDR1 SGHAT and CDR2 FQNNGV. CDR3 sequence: CASSLLTSSIYNEQFF. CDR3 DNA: TGTGCCAGCAGCCTATTGACTAGCTCCATCTACAATGAGCAGTTCTTC. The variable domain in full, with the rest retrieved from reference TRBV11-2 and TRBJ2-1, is EAGVAQSPRYKIIEKRQSVAFWCNPISGHATLYWYQQILGQGPKLLIQFQNNGVVDDSQLPKDRFSAERLKGVDSTLKIQPAKLEDSAVYLCASSLLTSSIYNEQFFGPGTRLTVL.

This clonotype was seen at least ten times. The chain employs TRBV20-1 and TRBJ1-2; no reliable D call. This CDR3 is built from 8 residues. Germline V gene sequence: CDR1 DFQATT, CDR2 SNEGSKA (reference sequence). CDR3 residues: CRSSSYTF. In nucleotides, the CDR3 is TGCAGGTCATCGAGCTACACCTTC.

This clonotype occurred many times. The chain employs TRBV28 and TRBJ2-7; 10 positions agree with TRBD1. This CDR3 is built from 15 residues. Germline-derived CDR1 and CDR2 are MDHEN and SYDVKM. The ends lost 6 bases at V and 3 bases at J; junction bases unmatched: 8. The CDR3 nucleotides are TGTGCCAGCAGCGACTTGGGACAGGGGATCTACGAGCAGTACTTC. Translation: CASSDLGQGIYEQYF.